What follows are 32 T cell receptor beta chains derived from one specimen sequenced in a study of CXCR3-negative and CXCR3-positive naive CD8 T cells. Study-wide results and limits: In CXCR3-positive naive cells, the TRB CDR3s were more hydrophobic than in CXCR3-negative naive cells.

All TRB cDNA libraries came from 5' RACE performed with UMI labels. From its re-call of the 5' RACE reads, TCRdb lists each CDR3 protein once, without DNA. The sample table sets out roughly 110,000 distinct CDR3 sequences. For these TCRs, the target antigens are not known. Sequenced: naive CXCR3+ CD8+ T cells from blood. Noted subset: CD45RO-CCR7+CD27+CD95- naive CD8+ T cells expressing CXCR3 (TNR3+). The receptors come from a human donor in good health. Some clones in this sample may be carry-over from other donors' samples.

The chain couples TRBV7-2 to TRBJ2-1; TCRdb gives TRBD1 as the D gene, but with no DNA this cannot be confirmed. Germline loops: CDR1 SGHTA, CDR2 FQGNSA. This CDR3 spans 14 amino acids. The CDR3 sequence: CASSSSGPHNEQFF.

The chain recombines TRBV5-4 with TRBJ1-6; the TRBD1 assignment by TCRdb is unverifiable without DNA. CDR1 is SGHNT, CDR2 YYREEE, per germline (reference sequence). This CDR3 contains 14 residues. CDR3 region: CASSPWGSNSPLHF. The full variable domain, completed using reference TRBV5-4 and TRBJ1-6, is ETGVTQSPTHLIKTRGQQVTLRCSSQSGHNTVSWYQQALGQGPQFIFQYYREEENGRGNFPPRFSGLQFPNYSSELNVNALELDDSALYLCASSPWGSNSPLHFGNGTRLTVT.

V and J are TRBV28 and TRBJ1-1; without DNA, the TCRdb call of TRBD1 cannot be checked. Germline values: CDR1 MDHEN, CDR2 SYDVKM. The CDR3 contains 13 residues. CDR3 in amino acids: CASSVTGTAEAFF.

V usage is TRBV14 and J usage is TRBJ2-3; TCRdb outputs TRBD1, but without DNA this stays unchecked. The CDR3 extends over 13 amino acids. Germline values: CDR1 SGHDN, CDR2 FVKESK. The chain's CDR3 is CASSPMGEDTQYF.

The V gene is TRBV5-1, the J gene TRBJ2-5. The CDR3 contains 14 residues. CDR1 and CDR2 from the germline V gene are SGHRS and YFSETQ. The CDR3 spells CASSSGHDQETQYF.

This sequence joins TRBV7-2 and TRBJ2-3; no DNA is available, so the TRBD1 call from TCRdb remains unchecked. CDR3 length: 16 residues. Germline CDR1 SGHTA, CDR2 FQGNSA. CDR3 residues: CASSTWGQDLRDTQYF.

J is TRBJ1-2 and V is TRBV9; TCRdb outputs TRBD1, but without DNA this stays unchecked. The CDR3 spans 14 residues. Germline V gene lookup returns CDR1 SGDLS and CDR2 YYNGEE. The CDR3 sequence: CASSVGTGFYGYTF.

The J gene is TRBJ1-1, the V gene TRBV10-3; TCRdb calls TRBD1, which cannot be checked without DNA. Germline CDR1 and CDR2: ENHRY and SYGVKD. The CDR3 sequence is 15 residues long. This CDR3 is CAISDGGGLNTEAFF.

The V call is TRBV12-3 or TRBV12-4, the J call TRBJ1-5; checking the TCRdb D call of TRBD1 is not possible without DNA. The CDR3 extends over 14 amino acids. CDR3 protein: CASSHGGSNQPQHF.

This chain links TRBV27 with TRBJ1-4; the D call of TRBD1 rests on TCRdb alone, since no DNA is present to check it. This CDR3 spans 15 amino acids. Germline V gives CDR1 MNHEY, CDR2 SMNVEV (reference sequence). This CDR3 reads CASSPIQGANEKLFF.

The chain carries TRBV2 and TRBJ2-7; TCRdb calls TRBD2, which cannot be checked without DNA. Germline CDR1 SNHLY, CDR2 FYNNEI. This CDR3 has 14 amino acids. The CDR3 loop is CASSDPAGSGEQYF.

The rearrangement uses TRBV4-2 and TRBJ1-1. The CDR3 extends over 11 amino acids. Per germline, CDR1 LGHNA and CDR2 YNFKEQ. CDR3 protein: CASSQDWEAFF.

The rearrangement uses TRBV7-8 and TRBJ2-7. The CDR3 runs to 15 residues. The V gene's germline CDR1 is SGHVS and CDR2 FQNEAQ. CDR3 in amino acids: CASSLSSGSYDEQYF.

This chain connects TRBV29-1 to TRBJ2-1; TCRdb's D call of TRBD2 is untestable without DNA. Germline V CDR1 and CDR2: SQVTM, ANQGSEA. The CDR3 is 14 residues long. CDR3 amino acids: CSVVRVGSYNEQFF.

J is TRBJ2-7 and V is TRBV7-9; TCRdb lists TRBD1, though no DNA is available to test this call. Germline V lookup: CDR1 SEHNR, CDR2 FQNEAQ (reference sequence). This CDR3 has 14 amino acids. CDR3 protein: CASSLESGGTEQYF.

CDR3 protein: CSVVDRGLYGYTF. This chain connects TRBV29-1 to TRBJ1-2; TCRdb reports TRBD1, a call that lacks DNA to check it against. The CDR3 has 13 residues. Germline CDR1 reads SQVTM; CDR2 reads ANQGSEA.

V usage is TRBV12-3 or TRBV12-4 and J usage is TRBJ2-1; TCRdb reports TRBD2, a call that lacks DNA to check it against. The CDR3 totals 16 residues. CDR3 amino acids: CASSSVEAGGYNEQFF.

The chain has TRBV28 and TRBJ2-7. There are 15 residues in the CDR3. CDR1 MDHEN and CDR2 SYDVKM come from the germline V gene. This CDR3 is CASSFEFTESYEQYF.

The chain carries TRBV12-3 or TRBV12-4 and TRBJ2-2; the TRBD1 assignment by TCRdb is unverifiable without DNA. The CDR3 has 12 residues. CDR3 protein: CASSSVSGELFF.

This sequence joins TRBV29-1 and TRBJ1-2; the D gene TCRdb calls, TRBD1, cannot be checked with no DNA. There are 12 residues in the CDR3. Germline V gene sequence: CDR1 SQVTM, CDR2 ANQGSEA. This CDR3 is CSVDSGGEGYTF.

V is TRBV7-9 and J is TRBJ1-3; TCRdb picks TRBD1, but there is no DNA to check that call. Germline CDR1 and CDR2: SEHNR and FQNEAQ (reference sequence). The length of the CDR3 is 19 residues. CDR3 region: CASSRPVDGSAYSGNTIYF.

This chain links TRBV29-1 with TRBJ2-5. Germline V gene sequence: CDR1 SQVTM, CDR2 ANQGSEA. The CDR3 is 11 amino acids. This chain's CDR3 is CSVNEWWSQYF. Full variable domain (missing parts from reference TRBV29-1 and TRBJ2-5): SAVISQKPSRDICQRGTSLTIQCQVDSQVTMMFWYRQQPGQSLTLIATANQGSEATYESGFVIDKFPISRPNLTFSTLTVSNMSPEDSSIYLCSVNEWWSQYFGPGTRLLVL.

This chain connects TRBV5-5 to TRBJ2-3; the D gene TCRdb calls, TRBD1, cannot be checked with no DNA. From germline, CDR1 is SGHKS and CDR2 YYEKEE (reference sequence). The CDR3 has 18 amino acids. This CDR3 is CASSPPGQHFPSTDTQYF.

V and J are TRBV4-1 and TRBJ1-1; TCRdb's D gene call, TRBD1, goes unchecked for lack of DNA. The CDR3 covers 14 residues. Germline V gene sequence: CDR1 MGHRA, CDR2 YSYEKL. CDR3 amino acids: CASSPGQMNTEAFF.

The chain has TRBV5-5 and TRBJ2-7; TCRdb picks TRBD1, but there is no DNA to check that call. This CDR3 is 14 amino acids long. CDR1 SGHKS and CDR2 YYEKEE come from the germline V gene (reference sequence). The CDR3 is CASSLMGAHYEQYF.

The genes are TRBV7-9 and TRBJ1-1; TCRdb indicates TRBD1, and absent DNA this call remains unverified. The CDR3 consists of 14 residues. Germline V lookup: CDR1 SEHNR, CDR2 FQNEAQ (reference sequence). The CDR3 reads CASSTTGESTEAFF.

The rearrangement uses TRBV29-1 and TRBJ2-1. The CDR3 contains 13 residues. Germline values: CDR1 SQVTM, CDR2 ANQGSEA. CDR3 amino acids: CSVAGSSYNEQFF.

The CDR3 reads CASSLGDTQFF. This rearrangement joins TRBV7-2 to TRBJ2-1; the D gene TCRdb calls, TRBD1, cannot be checked with no DNA. Germline CDR1 and CDR2: SGHTA and FQGNSA. The CDR3 covers 11 residues.

The chain has TRBV6-1 and TRBJ2-7; TCRdb's D call, TRBD2, is unchecked because there is no DNA. Germline V gives CDR1 MNHNS, CDR2 SASEGT. The CDR3 is 13 amino acids. CDR3 protein: CASTRDEIYEQYF.

This chain links TRBV7-9 with TRBJ2-1; TCRdb selects TRBD1, and the lack of DNA leaves this call unchecked. Germline lookup yields CDR1 SEHNR and CDR2 FQNEAQ (reference sequence). There are 12 residues in the CDR3. This chain's CDR3 is CASSLGQLEQFF.

J is TRBJ2-7 and V is TRBV29-1. The CDR3 has 12 residues. The V gene's germline CDR1 is SQVTM and CDR2 ANQGSEA. The chain's CDR3 is CSVEGIAYEQYF.

This chain joins TRBV7-6 and TRBJ2-3; TCRdb gives TRBD2 as the D gene, but with no DNA this cannot be confirmed. In germline, CDR1 is SGHVS, CDR2 FNYEAQ. The CDR3 spans 15 residues. The CDR3 loop is CASSLRPREFGQQYF.